This is a list of T cell receptor beta chains from one sample in a study of blood T cells in healthy people across ages. TCRdb reanalysed the 5' RACE reads using MiXCR and keeps one entry per CDR3 protein. The repertoire holds about 970,000 distinct CDR3 sequences, with just over 50% as singletons. The sequencing sample was made of blood. These receptors were taken from a woman aged 55-69 years in good health. Both conserved end residues are part of each CDR3. Each record gives: V gene, D gene, clone size, J gene, CDR3 protein, CDR3 DNA. The D gene is left open where the match is weak. A row's size may be missing; if present it is once, few, many or a size class.

V: TRBV20-1; D: -; size: -; J: TRBJ2-4; CDR3: CSARDRGEGQFLNIQYF; DNA: TGCAGTGCTAGAGATAGGGGGGAGGGCCAATTCCTTAACATTCAGTACTTC
V: TRBV7-3; D: TRBD2; size: -; J: TRBJ2-3; CDR3: CASSMETSGSTDTQYF; DNA: TGTGCCAGCAGCATGGAGACTAGCGGTAGCACAGATACGCAGTATTTT
V: TRBV12-3/TRBV12-4; D: TRBD1; size: -; J: TRBJ1-2; CDR3: CASRGDRDGGYTF; DNA: TGTGCCAGCAGGGGGGACAGGGATGGTGGCTACACCTTC
V: TRBV30; D: -; size: -; J: TRBJ2-5; CDR3: CAWSALAREQYF; DNA: TGTGCCTGGAGTGCCCTAGCTCGTGAGCAGTACTTC
V: TRBV12-3/TRBV12-4; D: -; size: -; J: TRBJ2-5; CDR3: CASSPKGDWETQYF; DNA: TGTGCCAGCAGTCCAAAGGGTGATTGGGAGACCCAGTACTTC
V: TRBV7-2; D: -; size: -; J: TRBJ2-1; CDR3: CASSLGSLLRGALPFF; DNA: TGTGCCAGCAGCTTAGGGTCCCTACTCCGCGGGGCCTTGCCGTTCTTC
V: TRBV29-1; D: TRBD2; size: few; J: TRBJ2-7; CDR3: CSVGLAGGSYEQYF; DNA: TGCAGCGTTGGACTGGCGGGAGGATCCTACGAGCAGTACTTC
V: TRBV2; D: TRBD2; size: -; J: TRBJ2-7; CDR3: CASSVTRTSGTYEQYF; DNA: TGTGCCAGCAGTGTGACTAGAACTAGCGGCACCTACGAGCAGTACTTC
V: TRBV12-3/TRBV12-4; D: -; size: -; J: TRBJ2-5; CDR3: CASSQVNDVLGAETQYF; DNA: TGTGCCAGCAGCCAAGTTAATGACGTCCTGGGAGCGGAGACCCAGTACTTC
V: TRBV3-1; D: -; size: few; J: TRBJ2-5; CDR3: CASSQGDWGEQYF; DNA: TGTGCCAGCAGCCAAGGGGACTGGGGGGAGCAGTACTTC
V: TRBV6-5; D: -; size: -; J: TRBJ2-5; CDR3: CASRDVGETQYF; DNA: TGTGCCAGCAGGGATGTGGGGGAGACCCAGTACTTC
V: TRBV20-1; D: TRBD1; size: -; J: TRBJ2-1; CDR3: CSAQDRGLHNEQFF; DNA: TGCAGTGCCCAGGACAGGGGGCTCCACAATGAGCAGTTCTTC
V: TRBV5-1; D: -; size: -; J: TRBJ2-1; CDR3: CASSLRGQQLGQFF; DNA: TGCGCCAGCAGCTTGCGGGGTCAACAATTAGGGCAGTTCTTC
V: TRBV7-3; D: TRBD2; size: -; J: TRBJ2-1; CDR3: CASSPTSGRPSSYNEQFF; DNA: TGTGCCAGCAGCCCGACTAGCGGGAGGCCTAGCTCCTACAATGAGCAGTTCTTC
V: TRBV4-1; D: -; size: -; J: TRBJ2-7; CDR3: CASSQEKGSYEQYF; DNA: TGCGCCAGCAGCCAAGAAAAGGGGTCCTACGAGCAGTACTTC
V: TRBV2; D: TRBD2; size: -; J: TRBJ2-7; CDR3: CARRTSGSHEQYF; DNA: TGTGCCAGACGGACTAGCGGGAGCCACGAGCAGTACTTC
V: TRBV20-1; D: TRBD2; size: few; J: TRBJ2-1; CDR3: CSASRGTSGSRDEQFF; DNA: TGCAGTGCGTCCAGAGGGACTAGCGGGAGTCGCGATGAGCAGTTCTTC
V: TRBV4-3; D: TRBD2; size: -; J: TRBJ2-1; CDR3: CASSQLAGGPENEQFF; DNA: TGCGCCAGCAGCCAACTAGCGGGAGGGCCGGAGAATGAGCAGTTCTTC
V: TRBV2; D: TRBD1; size: -; J: TRBJ2-6; CDR3: CASRRDRGASGANVLTF; DNA: TGTGCCAGCAGAAGGGACAGGGGAGCTTCTGGGGCCAACGTCCTGACTTTC
V: TRBV7-2; D: TRBD2; size: -; J: TRBJ2-7; CDR3: CASSFQSSGSYEQYF; DNA: TGTGCCAGCAGCTTCCAAAGCAGCGGGAGTTACGAGCAGTACTTC
V: TRBV7-3; D: TRBD1; size: many; J: TRBJ2-3; CDR3: CASSLDRGSTDTQYF; DNA: TGTGCCAGCAGCTTGGACAGGGGTTCCACAGATACGCAGTATTTT
V: TRBV5-1; D: TRBD1; size: few; J: TRBJ1-6; CDR3: CASSAGTGTSPLHF; DNA: TGCGCCAGCAGCGCCGGGACAGGGACCTCACCCCTCCACTTT
V: TRBV2; D: -; size: few; J: TRBJ2-5; CDR3: CASRQVQETQYF; DNA: TGTGCCAGTCGACAGGTCCAAGAGACCCAGTACTTC
V: TRBV27; D: -; size: -; J: TRBJ1-1; CDR3: CASSRTVGFAFF; DNA: TGTGCCAGCAGTAGGACGGTGGGATTCGCTTTCTTT
V: TRBV12-3/TRBV12-4; D: -; size: -; J: TRBJ2-5; CDR3: CASGLIGQETQYF; DNA: TGTGCCAGCGGTCTTATTGGGCAAGAGACCCAGTACTTC
V: TRBV5-1; D: -; size: -; J: TRBJ2-7; CDR3: CASRGENGYEQYF; DNA: TGCGCCAGCAGGGGAGAAAATGGCTACGAGCAGTACTTC
V: TRBV3-1; D: -; size: -; J: TRBJ1-5; CDR3: CASSQGFNQPQHF; DNA: TGTGCCAGCAGCCAGGGGTTTAATCAGCCCCAGCATTTT
V: TRBV20-1; D: TRBD2; size: -; J: TRBJ2-7; CDR3: CSAVTSGSSYEQYF; DNA: TGCAGTGCGGTGACTAGCGGGAGCTCCTACGAGCAGTACTTC
V: TRBV7-9; D: TRBD2; size: -; J: TRBJ2-1; CDR3: CASSPTSGPYNEQFF; DNA: TGTGCCAGCAGCCCGACTAGCGGGCCTTACAATGAGCAGTTCTTC
V: TRBV7-2; D: -; size: -; J: TRBJ2-3; CDR3: CASSFRFQRVYTDTQYF; DNA: TGTGCCAGCAGCTTTCGGTTTCAGCGGGTGTACACAGATACGCAGTATTTT
V: TRBV10-3; D: -; size: many; J: TRBJ2-3; CDR3: CAINSGSTDTQYF; DNA: TGTGCCATCAATTCGGGGAGCACAGATACGCAGTATTTT
V: TRBV7-9; D: TRBD2; size: -; J: TRBJ2-7; CDR3: CASSLGTGTSRLYEQYF; DNA: TGTGCCAGCAGCTTAGGCACCGGGACTAGCAGGCTCTACGAGCAGTACTTC
V: TRBV10-3; D: -; size: -; J: TRBJ1-6; CDR3: CAISARVDSLLHF; DNA: TGTGCCATCAGTGCCCGGGTTGATTCACTCCTCCACTTT
V: TRBV20-1; D: -; size: -; J: TRBJ2-5; CDR3: CSARNTGTAQETQYF; DNA: TGCAGTGCTAGAAATACCGGGACCGCACAAGAGACCCAGTACTTC
V: TRBV6-2/TRBV6-3; D: TRBD2; size: -; J: TRBJ2-1; CDR3: CASSARLAHEQFF; DNA: TGTGCCAGCAGTGCCCGACTAGCCCATGAGCAGTTCTTC
V: TRBV20-1; D: -; size: -; J: TRBJ2-1; CDR3: CSLSHNEQFF; DNA: TGCAGTCTGAGTCACAATGAGCAGTTCTTC
V: TRBV20-1; D: TRBD2; size: -; J: TRBJ2-3; CDR3: CSARLAEELDTQYF; DNA: TGCAGTGCTAGACTAGCGGAAGAACTAGATACGCAGTATTTT
V: TRBV20-1; D: -; size: -; J: TRBJ2-7; CDR3: CRAGGAYEQYF; DNA: TGCAGGGCAGGGGGGGCCTACGAGCAGTACTTC
V: TRBV6-2/TRBV6-3; D: -; size: -; J: TRBJ2-7; CDR3: CASSHRPYKDEQYF; DNA: TGTGCCAGCAGCCACAGGCCTTACAAAGACGAGCAGTACTTC
V: TRBV6-1; D: -; size: -; J: TRBJ2-7; CDR3: CASSSRGGSRGSSYEQYF; DNA: TGTGCCAGCAGCTCCAGGGGAGGGTCCAGGGGGAGCTCCTACGAGCAGTACTTC
V: TRBV19; D: -; size: -; J: TRBJ2-7; CDR3: CASSIDIGQGQYF; DNA: TGTGCCAGTAGTATAGATATAGGACAAGGGCAGTACTTC